The clone carrying this T cell receptor (beta chain) was seen a single time. What it binds is unknown. The entry originates in a study of T cells in Graves' hyperthyroidism and ophthalmopathy. General study points: Blood also held most thyroid clonotypes expanded beyond 0.001.

The CDR3 is made up of 16 amino acids. The ends lost 8 bases at V and 3 bases at J; junction bases unmatched: 11. Per the germline V gene, CDR1 is MNHNS and CDR2 is SASEGT. TCR beta CDR3 region amplification was performed from RNA transcripts. An initial round of RT-PCR targeting the TCR CDR3 relied on the HTBI primer set. TCRdb re-called the multiplex PCR reads with MiXCR, one entry per CDR3 protein. Among about 400,000 distinct CDR3 sequences, approximately 14% were seen once, and the ten largest hold around 19%. The chain uses TRBV6-1 and TRBJ2-3, with 10 bases that match TRBD2. The sample comprised blood. The sequence came from a young woman with Graves' ophthalmopathy. The CDR3 sequence is CASRLGVAGGTDTQYF. CDR3 in DNA: TGTGCCAGCCGCCTCGGGGTAGCGGGGGGTACAGATACGCAGTATTTT.